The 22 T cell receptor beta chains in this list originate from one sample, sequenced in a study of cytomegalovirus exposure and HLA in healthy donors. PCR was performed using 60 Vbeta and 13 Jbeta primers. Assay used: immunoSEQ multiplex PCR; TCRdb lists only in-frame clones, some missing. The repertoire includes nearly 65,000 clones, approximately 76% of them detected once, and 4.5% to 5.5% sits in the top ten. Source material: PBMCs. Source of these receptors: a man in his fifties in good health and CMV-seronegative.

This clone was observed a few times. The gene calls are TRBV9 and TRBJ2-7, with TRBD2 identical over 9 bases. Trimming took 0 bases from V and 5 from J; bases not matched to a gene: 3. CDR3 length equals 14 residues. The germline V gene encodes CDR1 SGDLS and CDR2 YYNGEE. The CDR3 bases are TGTGCCAGCAGCGTAGCGGGACTAGCAAACGAGCAGTACTTC. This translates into CASSVAGLANEQYF.

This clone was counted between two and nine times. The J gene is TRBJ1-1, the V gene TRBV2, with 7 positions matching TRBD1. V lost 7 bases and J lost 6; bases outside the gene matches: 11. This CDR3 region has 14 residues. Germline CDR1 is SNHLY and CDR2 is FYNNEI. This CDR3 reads CASNDDRAEPEAFF. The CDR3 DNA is TGTGCCAGCAACGATGACAGGGCGGAACCTGAAGCTTTCTTT.

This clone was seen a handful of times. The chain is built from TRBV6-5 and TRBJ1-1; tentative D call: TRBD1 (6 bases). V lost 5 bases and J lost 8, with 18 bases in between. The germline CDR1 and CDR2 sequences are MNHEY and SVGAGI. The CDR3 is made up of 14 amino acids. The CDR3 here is CASSNTQGLGEAFF. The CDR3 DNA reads TGTGCCAGCAGTAACACACAGGGATTAGGGGAAGCTTTCTTT.

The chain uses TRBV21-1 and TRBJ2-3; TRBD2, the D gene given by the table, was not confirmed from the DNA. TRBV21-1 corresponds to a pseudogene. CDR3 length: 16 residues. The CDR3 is CASSKGAGGLTDTQYF. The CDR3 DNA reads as TGTGCCAGCAGCAAAGGTGCGGGCGGTCTCACAGATACGCAGTATTTT.

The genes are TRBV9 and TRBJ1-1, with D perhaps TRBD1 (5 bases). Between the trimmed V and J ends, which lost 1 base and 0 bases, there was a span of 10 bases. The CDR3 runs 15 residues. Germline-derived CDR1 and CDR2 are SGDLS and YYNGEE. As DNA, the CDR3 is TGTGCCAGCAGCGTATATCGGACACTGAACACTGAAGCTTTCTTT. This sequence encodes CASSVYRTLNTEAFF.

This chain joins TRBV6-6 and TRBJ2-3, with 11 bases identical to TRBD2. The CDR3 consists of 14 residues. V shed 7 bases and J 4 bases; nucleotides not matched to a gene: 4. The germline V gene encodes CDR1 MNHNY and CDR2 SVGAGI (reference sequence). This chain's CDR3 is CASIAGGHADTQYF. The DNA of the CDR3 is TGTGCCAGCATAGCGGGGGGGCATGCAGATACGCAGTATTTT.

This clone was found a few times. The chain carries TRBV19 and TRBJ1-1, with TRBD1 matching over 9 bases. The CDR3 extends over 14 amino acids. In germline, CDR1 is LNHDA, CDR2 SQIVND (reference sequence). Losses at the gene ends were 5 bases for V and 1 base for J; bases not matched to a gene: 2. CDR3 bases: TGTGCCAGTAGTGTACAGGGGGCGAACACTGAAGCTTTCTTT. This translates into CASSVQGANTEAFF.

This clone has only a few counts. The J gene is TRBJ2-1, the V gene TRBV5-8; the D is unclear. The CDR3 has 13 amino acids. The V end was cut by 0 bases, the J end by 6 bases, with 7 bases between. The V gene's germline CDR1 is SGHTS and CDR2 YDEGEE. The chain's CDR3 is CASSLGWANEQFF. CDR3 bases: TGTGCCAGCAGCTTGGGGTGGGCCAATGAGCAGTTCTTC.

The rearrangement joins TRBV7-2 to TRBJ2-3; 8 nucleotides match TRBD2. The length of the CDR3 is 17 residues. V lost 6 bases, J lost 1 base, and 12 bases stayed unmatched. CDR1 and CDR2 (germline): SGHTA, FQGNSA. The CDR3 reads CASSSERTSWGTDTQYF. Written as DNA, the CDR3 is TGTGCCAGCAGTTCTGAAAGGACTAGCTGGGGCACAGATACGCAGTATTTT.

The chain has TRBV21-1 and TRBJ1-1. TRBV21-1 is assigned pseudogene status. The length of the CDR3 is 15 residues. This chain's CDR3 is CASSDRGALNTEAFF. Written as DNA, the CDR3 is TGTGCCAGCAGTGATCGGGGGGCGTTGAACACTGAAGCTTTCTTT.

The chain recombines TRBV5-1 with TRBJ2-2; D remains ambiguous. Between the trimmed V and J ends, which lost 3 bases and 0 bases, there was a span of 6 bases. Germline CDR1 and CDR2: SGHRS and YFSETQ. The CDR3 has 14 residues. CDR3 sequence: CASSSKSNTGELFF. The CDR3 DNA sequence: TGCGCCAGCAGCTCAAAATCGAACACCGGGGAGCTGTTTTTT.

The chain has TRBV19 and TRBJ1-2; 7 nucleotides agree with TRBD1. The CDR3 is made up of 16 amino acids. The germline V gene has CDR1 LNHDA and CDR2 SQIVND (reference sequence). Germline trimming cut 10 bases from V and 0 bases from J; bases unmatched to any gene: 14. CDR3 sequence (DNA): TGTGCCACCCGGGTCCAGGGGGTGGAAGCTAACTATGGCTACACCTTC. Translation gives CATRVQGVEANYGYTF. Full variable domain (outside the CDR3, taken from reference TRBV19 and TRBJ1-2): DGGITQSPKYLFRKEGQNVTLSCEQNLNHDAMYWYRQDPGQGLRLIYYSQIVNDFQKGDIAEGYSVSREKKESFPLTVTSAQKNPTAFYLCATRVQGVEANYGYTFGSGTRLTVV.

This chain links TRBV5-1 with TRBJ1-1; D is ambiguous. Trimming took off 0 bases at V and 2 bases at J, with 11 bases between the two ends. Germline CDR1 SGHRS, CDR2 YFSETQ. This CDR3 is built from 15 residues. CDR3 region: CASSLGAGSNTEAFF. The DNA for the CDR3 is TGCGCCAGCAGCTTGGGAGCGGGTTCCAACACTGAAGCTTTCTTT. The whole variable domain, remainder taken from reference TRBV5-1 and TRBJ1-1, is KAGVTQTPRYLIKTRGQQVTLSCSPISGHRSVSWYQQTPGQGLQFLFEYFSETQRNKGNFPGRFSGRQFSNSRSEMNVSTLELGDSALYLCASSLGAGSNTEAFFGQGTRLTVV.

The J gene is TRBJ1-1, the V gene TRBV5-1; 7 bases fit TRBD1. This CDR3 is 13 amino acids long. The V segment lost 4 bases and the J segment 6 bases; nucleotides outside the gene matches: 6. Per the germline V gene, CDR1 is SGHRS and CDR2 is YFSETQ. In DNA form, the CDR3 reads TGCGCCAGCAGCCCTACAGGGGACCCTGAAGCTTTCTTT. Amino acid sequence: CASSPTGDPEAFF. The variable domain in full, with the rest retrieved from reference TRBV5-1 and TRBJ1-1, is KAGVTQTPRYLIKTRGQQVTLSCSPISGHRSVSWYQQTPGQGLQFLFEYFSETQRNKGNFPGRFSGRQFSNSRSEMNVSTLELGDSALYLCASSPTGDPEAFFGQGTRLTVV.

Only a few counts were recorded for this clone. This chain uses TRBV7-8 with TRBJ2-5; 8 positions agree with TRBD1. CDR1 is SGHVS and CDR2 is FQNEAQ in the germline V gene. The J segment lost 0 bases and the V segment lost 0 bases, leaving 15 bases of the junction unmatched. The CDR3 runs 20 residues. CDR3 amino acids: CASSLARSTGVGGHQETQYF. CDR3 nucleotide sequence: TGTGCCAGCAGCTTAGCGCGTTCGACAGGGGTGGGCGGCCACCAAGAGACCCAGTACTTC.

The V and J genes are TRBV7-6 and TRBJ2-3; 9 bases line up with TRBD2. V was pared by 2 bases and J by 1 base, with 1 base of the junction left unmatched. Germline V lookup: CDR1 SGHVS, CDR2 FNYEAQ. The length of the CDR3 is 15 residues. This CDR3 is CASSLSSGGTDTQYF. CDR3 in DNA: TGTGCCAGCAGCTTATCTAGCGGGGGCACAGATACGCAGTATTTT.

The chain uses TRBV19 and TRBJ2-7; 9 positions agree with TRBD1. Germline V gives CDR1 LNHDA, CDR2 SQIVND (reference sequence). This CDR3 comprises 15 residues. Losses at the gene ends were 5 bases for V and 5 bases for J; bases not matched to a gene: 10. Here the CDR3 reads CASSLHRGTGNEQYF. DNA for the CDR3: TGTGCCAGTAGTCTCCACCGGGGGACAGGGAACGAGCAGTACTTC.

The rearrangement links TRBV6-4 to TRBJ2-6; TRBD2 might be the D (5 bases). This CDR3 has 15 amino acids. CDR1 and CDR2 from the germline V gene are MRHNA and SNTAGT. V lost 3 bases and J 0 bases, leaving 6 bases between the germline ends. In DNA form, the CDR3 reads TGTGCCAGCAGTGAGGGGAGCTCTGGGGCCAACGTCCTGACTTTC. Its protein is CASSEGSSGANVLTF.

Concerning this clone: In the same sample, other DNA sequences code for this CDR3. CDR3 region: CASTNQVRTEAFF. The CDR3 coding sequence is TGTGCCAGCACCAATCAGGTTCGCACTGAAGCTTTCTTT. This rearrangement joins TRBV11-2 to TRBJ1-1, with unresolved D. Trimming stripped 7 bases from V and 4 bases from J, with 13 bases between. The CDR3 spans 13 residues. Looked up from germline, CDR1 is SGHAT and CDR2 is FQNNGV. The whole variable domain, filled in from reference TRBV11-2 and TRBJ1-1, reads EAGVAQSPRYKIIEKRQSVAFWCNPISGHATLYWYQQILGQGPKLLIQFQNNGVVDDSQLPKDRFSAERLKGVDSTLKIQPAKLEDSAVYLCASTNQVRTEAFFGQGTRLTVV.

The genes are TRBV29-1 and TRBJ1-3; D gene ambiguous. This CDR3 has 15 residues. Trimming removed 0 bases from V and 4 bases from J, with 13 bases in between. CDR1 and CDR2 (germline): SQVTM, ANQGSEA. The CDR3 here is CSVEDPIRGGNTIYF. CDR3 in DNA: TGCAGCGTTGAAGATCCCATCCGGGGAGGAAACACCATATATTTT.

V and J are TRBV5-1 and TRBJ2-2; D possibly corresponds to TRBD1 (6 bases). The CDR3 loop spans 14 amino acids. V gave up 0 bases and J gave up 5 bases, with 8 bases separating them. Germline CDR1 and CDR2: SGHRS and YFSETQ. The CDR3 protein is CASSLGQVTGELFF. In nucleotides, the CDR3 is TGCGCCAGCAGCTTGGGACAGGTGACCGGGGAGCTGTTTTTT.

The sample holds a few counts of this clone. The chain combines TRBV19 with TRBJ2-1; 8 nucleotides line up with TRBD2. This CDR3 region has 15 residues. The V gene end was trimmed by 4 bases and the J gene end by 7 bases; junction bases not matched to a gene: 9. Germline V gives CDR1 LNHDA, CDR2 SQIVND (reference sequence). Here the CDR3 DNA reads TGTGCCAGTAGTAGGGCGGGGGGACTTATTAATGAGCAGTTCTTC. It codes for CASSRAGGLINEQFF. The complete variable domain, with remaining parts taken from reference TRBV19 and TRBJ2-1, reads DGGITQSPKYLFRKEGQNVTLSCEQNLNHDAMYWYRQDPGQGLRLIYYSQIVNDFQKGDIAEGYSVSREKKESFPLTVTSAQKNPTAFYLCASSRAGGLINEQFFGPGTRLTVL.